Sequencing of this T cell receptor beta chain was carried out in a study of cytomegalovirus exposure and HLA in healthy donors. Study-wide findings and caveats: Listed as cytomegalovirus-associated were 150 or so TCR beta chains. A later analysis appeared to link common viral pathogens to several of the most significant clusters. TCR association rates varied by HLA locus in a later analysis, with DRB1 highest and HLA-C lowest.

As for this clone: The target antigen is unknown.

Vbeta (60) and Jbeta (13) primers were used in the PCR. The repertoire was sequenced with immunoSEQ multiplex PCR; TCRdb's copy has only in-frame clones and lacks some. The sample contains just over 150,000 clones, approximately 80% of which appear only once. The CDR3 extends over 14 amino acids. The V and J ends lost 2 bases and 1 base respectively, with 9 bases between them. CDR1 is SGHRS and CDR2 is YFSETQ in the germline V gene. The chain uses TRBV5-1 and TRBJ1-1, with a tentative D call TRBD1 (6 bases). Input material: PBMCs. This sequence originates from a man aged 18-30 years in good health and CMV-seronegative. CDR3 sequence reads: CASSLGGANTEAFF. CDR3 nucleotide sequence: TGCGCCAGCAGCTTAGGGGGGGCGAACACTGAAGCTTTCTTT.